Following are 29 T cell receptor beta chains from one sample sequenced in a study of blood T cell repertoires in COVID-19. The table came from immunoSEQ multiplex PCR; TCRdb's copy has only in-frame clones and leaves some out. The table lists fewer than 100,000 clones, more than 75% of them singletons. Specimen: peripheral blood. These receptors were collected from a human donor with acute or convalescent COVID-19. The donor label of this sample is uncertain.

This chain connects TRBV24-1 to TRBJ2-3, with 8 bases fitting TRBD2. The germline V gene encodes CDR1 KGHDR and CDR2 SFDVKD. The length of the CDR3 is 18 residues. V trimming: 9 bases; J trimming: 2 bases; junction bases outside the gene matches: 18. The CDR3 region has the DNA TGTGCCACCGCAACCTGGTCCCCGGCGGGAGGCCCCACAGATACGCAGTATTTT. Its translation is CATATWSPAGGPTDTQYF.

This clone was recorded only once. The V call is TRBV7-9, the J call TRBJ2-2, with TRBD2 identical over 14 bases. Losses at the gene ends were 11 bases for V and 5 bases for J; bases not matched to a gene: 10. CDR1 and CDR2 from the germline V gene are SEHNR and FQNEAQ (reference sequence). There are 16 residues in the CDR3. CDR3 amino acids: CAGHSGLAGGTGELFF. The CDR3 DNA sequence: TGTGCCGGACACTCCGGACTAGCGGGGGGAACCGGGGAGCTGTTTTTT.

The CDR3 loop is CASSLRQGRGGELFF. CDR3 nucleotide sequence: TGTGCCAGCAGCCTCAGACAGGGGCGCGGGGGGGAGCTGTTTTTT. The chain is built from TRBV28 and TRBJ2-2; 8 bases agree with TRBD1. V dropped 6 bases and J dropped 8; count of bases not matched to a gene: 11. This CDR3 spans 15 amino acids. CDR1 is MDHEN and CDR2 is SYDVKM in the germline V gene. The whole variable domain, remainder taken from reference TRBV28 and TRBJ2-2, is DVKVTQSSRYLVKRTGEKVFLECVQDMDHENMFWYRQDPGLGLRLIYFSYDVKMKEKGDIPEGYSVSREKKERFSLILESASTNQTSMYLCASSLRQGRGGELFFGEGSRLTVL.

V usage is TRBV12-3 or TRBV12-4 and J usage is TRBJ2-3; D uncertain. V gave up 6 bases and J gave up 4 bases, with 11 bases separating them. This CDR3 has 13 residues. CDR3 loop: CASSSGAADTQYF. The CDR3 DNA follows: TGTGCCAGCAGCTCAGGCGCCGCAGATACGCAGTATTTT.

The chain joins TRBV18 to TRBJ1-2, with a possible D match to TRBD1 (6 bases). CDR1 is KGHSH, CDR2 LQKENI, per germline. V was shortened by 1 base and J by 2 bases, with 14 bases between the two germline ends. The length of the CDR3 is 16 residues. Here the CDR3 reads CASSPLTAGVNYGYTF. CDR3 sequence (DNA): TGTGCCAGCTCACCACTTACGGCAGGGGTAAACTATGGCTACACCTTC.

This chain uses TRBV6-4 with TRBJ2-1, with D unclear. The CDR3 loop spans 15 amino acids. Trimming removed 3 bases from V and 4 bases from J, with 13 bases in between. Germline values: CDR1 MRHNA, CDR2 SNTAGT. The CDR3 here is CASSESEVEYNEQFF. The DNA for the CDR3 is TGTGCCAGCAGTGAGTCCGAGGTGGAATACAATGAGCAGTTCTTC.

The chain combines TRBV7-2 with TRBJ1-6, with D uncertain. The CDR3 extends over 16 amino acids. Trimming stripped 3 bases from V and 9 bases from J, with 18 bases between. Per germline, CDR1 SGHTA and CDR2 FQGNSA. The CDR3: CASSFNVERVTSPLHF. Written as DNA, the CDR3 is TGTGCCAGCAGCTTTAACGTCGAGCGGGTAACTTCACCCCTCCACTTT.

The V and J genes are TRBV19 and TRBJ2-5; TRBD2 matches 11 bases. The CDR3 runs 14 residues. Trimming removed 5 bases from V and 4 bases from J; junction bases left unmatched: 3. Germline lookup yields CDR1 LNHDA and CDR2 SQIVND (reference sequence). The CDR3 coding sequence is TGTGCCAGTAGTCCCGGGACTAGCGGAGAGACCCAGTACTTC. This sequence encodes CASSPGTSGETQYF.

This chain connects TRBV20-1 to TRBJ1-1; no clear D. V was shortened by 7 bases and J by 4 bases, with 7 bases between the two germline ends. The CDR3 is 10 residues long. Germline CDR1 is DFQATT and CDR2 is SNEGSKA (reference sequence). The CDR3 here is CSGEGTEAFF. The CDR3 DNA reads as TGCAGTGGTGAGGGCACTGAAGCTTTCTTT.

The chain is built from TRBV7-2 and TRBJ2-5; D not certain. The CDR3 covers 15 residues. Germline V gene lookup returns CDR1 SGHTA and CDR2 FQGNSA. The V end lost 5 bases, the J end lost 2 bases, and 15 bases lay between the germline ends. The CDR3 spells CASSPFLFSQETQYF. CDR3 DNA: TGTGCCAGCAGCCCATTCCTATTTTCACAAGAGACCCAGTACTTC.

The CDR3 reads CASHRGTYEQYF. As DNA, the CDR3 is TGTGCCAGCCACAGGGGTACCTACGAGCAGTACTTC. The gene calls are TRBV28 and TRBJ2-7, with TRBD1 identical over 7 bases. The CDR3 loop spans 12 amino acids. V trimming: 8 bases; J trimming: 2 bases; junction bases outside the gene matches: 3. Germline V gene sequence: CDR1 MDHEN, CDR2 SYDVKM.

This clone was observed a single time. The CDR3 coding sequence is TGTGCCAGCAGTTCGGGACAGCACTACGAGCAGTACTTC. Translating gives CASSSGQHYEQYF. The chain has TRBV28 and TRBJ2-7; 7 nucleotides agree with TRBD1. CDR1 and CDR2 from the germline V gene are MDHEN and SYDVKM. The CDR3 is made up of 13 amino acids. V gave up 4 bases and J gave up 3 bases; unmatched junction bases: 3.

The genes are TRBV18 and TRBJ1-6; a possible D gene is TRBD1 (5 bases). V shed 3 bases and J shed 15 bases, with 21 bases lying between them. This CDR3 comprises 15 residues. Germline-derived CDR1 and CDR2 are KGHSH and LQKENI. The CDR3 DNA is TGTGCCAGCTCACCTCAGAAAGGGGCAGGACAAGGCCTCCACTTT. Its translation: CASSPQKGAGQGLHF.

This clone occurred a few times. The chain combines TRBV5-4 with TRBJ2-3, with TRBD2 matching 10 bases. With 4 bases clipped from V and 0 bases from J, the junction kept 5 bases outside the gene matches. Germline assignment: CDR1 SGHNT and CDR2 YYREEE (reference sequence). The CDR3 has 16 amino acids. CDR3 amino acids: CASSQRLAGSTDTQYF. The DNA for the CDR3 is TGTGCCAGCAGCCAGAGACTAGCGGGTAGCACAGATACGCAGTATTTT.

The rearrangement joins TRBV10-2 to TRBJ1-4; 8 bases are a match to TRBD1. The CDR3 totals 14 residues. CDR1 and CDR2 (germline): WSHSY, SAAADI. Trimming removed 5 bases from V and 8 bases from J; junction bases left unmatched: 7. Written as DNA, the CDR3 is TGCGCCAGCAGTCGAGACAGGGGACCCGAAAAACTGTTTTTT. It codes for CASSRDRGPEKLFF.

This clone was detected once. The chain has TRBV5-1 and TRBJ2-1, with TRBD2 matching 10 bases. J gave up 5 bases and V 0 bases, and 8 bases lay outside the gene matches. Looked up from germline, CDR1 is SGHRS and CDR2 is YFSETQ. There are 17 residues in the CDR3. The CDR3 nucleotides are TGCGCCAGCAGCTTGGTCCCTAGCGGGGGCCAAAACAATGAGCAGTTCTTC. This codes for CASSLVPSGGQNNEQFF.

The chain carries TRBV9 and TRBJ1-2; D gene uncertain. Trimming took off 4 bases at V and 2 bases at J, with 21 bases between the two ends. This CDR3 has 17 residues. The V gene's germline CDR1 is SGDLS and CDR2 YYNGEE. The CDR3 DNA follows: TGTGCCAGCAGCCGGGTAATTGCCCCTCGAGGGAACTATGGCTACACCTTC. Amino acids: CASSRVIAPRGNYGYTF. Together with reference TRBV9 and TRBJ1-2, the CDR3 gives the full variable domain: DSGVTQTPKHLITATGQRVTLRCSPRSGDLSVYWYQQSLDQGLQFLIQYYNGEERAKGNILERFSAQQFPDLHSELNLSSLELGDSALYFCASSRVIAPRGNYGYTFGSGTRLTVV.

The CDR3 DNA follows: TGTGCCAGCAGTCCCCGACAGGGGCGGGGGTACGAGCAGTACTTC. It encodes CASSPRQGRGYEQYF. The chain carries TRBV27 and TRBJ2-7; tentatively, D is TRBD1 (8 bases). The CDR3 is 15 amino acids. Germline CDR1 MNHEY, CDR2 SMNVEV (reference sequence). With 5 bases removed from V and 4 bases from J, the gap between germline ends came to 18 bases.

This chain connects TRBV3-1 (or the pseudogene TRBV3-2) to TRBJ2-1; TRBD2 matches 9 bases. Germline CDR1 and CDR2: LGHDT and YNNKEL (reference sequence). The CDR3 extends over 14 amino acids. J lost 7 bases, V lost 10 bases, and 11 bases had no gene match. In DNA form, the CDR3 reads TGTGCCACCCTTCAGGGCGGGGGGGCGAATGAGCAGTTCTTC. Translation: CATLQGGGANEQFF.

The rearrangement links TRBV10-1 to TRBJ2-5; 11 bases align to TRBD2. The trim removed 4 bases at V and 3 bases at J, leaving 4 bases unmatched. Looked up from germline, CDR1 is WNHNN and CDR2 is SYGVQD (reference sequence). The CDR3 sequence is 15 residues long. DNA of the CDR3: TGCGCCAGCAGTGCGGCTAGCGGGGGGAAAGAGACCCAGTACTTC. This translates into CASSAASGGKETQYF.

The V gene is TRBV10-3, the J gene TRBJ2-7, with D maybe TRBD2 (5 bases). V was trimmed by 4 bases and J by 3 bases, leaving 16 bases between them. The CDR3 sequence is 15 residues long. Germline-derived CDR1 and CDR2 are ENHRY and SYGVKD. The CDR3 is CAISAGLEVGYEQYF. For the CDR3, the DNA is TGTGCCATCAGTGCCGGGCTGGAGGTCGGCTACGAGCAGTACTTC.

The chain combines TRBV7-3 with TRBJ2-2, with TRBD2 as a possible D gene (6 bases). This CDR3 is built from 17 residues. The V and J ends lost 0 bases and 1 base respectively, with 12 bases between them. The germline V gene encodes CDR1 SGHTA and CDR2 FQGTGA. CDR3 loop: CASSLTIAAGNTGELFF. CDR3 DNA sequence: TGTGCCAGCAGCTTAACGATAGCGGCGGGGAACACCGGGGAGCTGTTTTTT.

This chain uses TRBV12-3 or TRBV12-4 with TRBJ1-1; no definite D call. The length of the CDR3 is 13 residues. V lost 2 bases to trimming and J lost 6 bases, with 10 bases between them. CDR3 loop: CASSLSNRAEAFF. CDR3 DNA sequence: TGTGCCAGCAGTTTAAGTAACCGGGCTGAAGCTTTCTTT.

V gene TRBV4-1 combines with J gene TRBJ1-1; 8 bases agree with TRBD1. Per the germline V gene, CDR1 is MGHRA and CDR2 is YSYEKL. The CDR3 contains 16 residues. Germline trimming cut 4 bases from V and 3 bases from J; bases unmatched to any gene: 10. In DNA form, the CDR3 reads TGCGCCAGCAGCCCCGGACAGGGTCCTCGGGACACTGAAGCTTTCTTT. It specifies CASSPGQGPRDTEAFF.

This clone was counted a single time. The chain couples TRBV4-3 to TRBJ1-1; possible D gene TRBD1, 5 bases. CDR1 is LGHNA, CDR2 YSLEER, per germline. V was cut by 0 bases and J by 3 bases, with 11 bases left in between. This CDR3 spans 15 amino acids. CDR3 sequence reads: CASSQDQGWYTEAFF. In nucleotides, the CDR3 is TGCGCCAGCAGCCAAGATCAGGGATGGTACACTGAAGCTTTCTTT.

The chain carries TRBV6-5 and TRBJ1-2; D might be TRBD1 (5 bases). The germline V and J ends were trimmed by 6 bases and 6 bases, with 14 bases remaining between them. Germline lookup yields CDR1 MNHEY and CDR2 SVGAGI. The CDR3 is 13 amino acids. Written as DNA, the CDR3 is TGTGCCAGCAGCAAATCAGGGATTGATGGCTACACCTTC. Translating gives CASSKSGIDGYTF.

V and J are TRBV4-2 and TRBJ1-1, with TRBD1 matching over 7 bases. Losses at the gene ends were 5 bases for V and 4 bases for J; bases not matched to a gene: 7. The CDR3 loop spans 14 amino acids. Germline V CDR1 and CDR2: LGHNA, YNFKEQ. The CDR3 here is CASSYDREGTEAFF. Here the CDR3 DNA reads TGTGCCAGCAGCTACGACAGGGAAGGCACTGAAGCTTTCTTT.

The genes are TRBV2 and TRBJ1-2; 7 nucleotides match TRBD1. Germline lookup yields CDR1 SNHLY and CDR2 FYNNEI. The CDR3 has 12 residues. Trimming cost V 6 bases and J 6 bases; bases outside gene matches: 4. The CDR3 DNA sequence: TGTGCCAGCAGGACAGGGTGGGATGGCTACACCTTC. It translates to CASRTGWDGYTF.

The CDR3, as DNA: TGTGCCAGCAGTCGACAGGGGAACTATGGCTACACCTTC. The encoded protein is CASSRQGNYGYTF. V is TRBV27 and J is TRBJ1-2, with 8 bases lining up with TRBD1. The trim removed 5 bases at V and 2 bases at J, leaving 1 base unmatched. Germline assignment: CDR1 MNHEY and CDR2 SMNVEV (reference sequence). This CDR3 has 13 residues.